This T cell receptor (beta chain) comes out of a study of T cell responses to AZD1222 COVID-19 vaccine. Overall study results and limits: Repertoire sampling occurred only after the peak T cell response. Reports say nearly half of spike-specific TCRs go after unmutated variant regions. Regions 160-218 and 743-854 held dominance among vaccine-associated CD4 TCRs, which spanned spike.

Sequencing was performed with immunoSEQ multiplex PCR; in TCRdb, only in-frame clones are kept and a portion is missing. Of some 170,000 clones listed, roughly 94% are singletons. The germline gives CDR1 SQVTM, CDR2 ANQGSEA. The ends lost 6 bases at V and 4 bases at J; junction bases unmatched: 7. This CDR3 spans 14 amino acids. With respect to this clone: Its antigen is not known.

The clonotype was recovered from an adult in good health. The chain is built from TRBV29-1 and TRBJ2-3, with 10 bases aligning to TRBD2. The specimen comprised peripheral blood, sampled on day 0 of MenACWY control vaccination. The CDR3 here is CSVTSGRASDTQYF. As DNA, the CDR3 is TGCAGCGTGACGAGCGGGAGGGCCTCAGATACGCAGTATTTT.